Presented here are 16 T cell receptor beta chains from one specimen sequenced in a study of shared clonotypes between healthy human individuals. The naive CD8 fraction comprised CD45RO-negative cells positively selected for CCR7 and excluded terminally differentiated effector memory CD45RA+ cells. Repertoires were generated with immunoSEQ multiplex PCR, while TCRdb's copy carries only in-frame clones and drops some. The repertoire consists of just over 2,000,000 clones, with 85% to 95% occurring once and the leading ten covering 1% to 1.3%. The sample taken for sequencing was naive CD8+ T cells sorted from blood. All receptors come from a man younger than 35 in good health.

Turning to this clone: Different DNA sequences within this sample yield the same CDR3. This chain connects TRBV6-5 to TRBJ2-7; 12 positions match TRBD2. Germline CDR1 and CDR2: MNHEY and SVGAGI. V gave up 5 bases and J gave up 7 bases; unmatched junction bases: 3. The CDR3 is 13 amino acids. In DNA, the CDR3 is TGTGCCAGCAGTCCCGGACTAGCGGGAGAGCAGTACTTC. Translated: CASSPGLAGEQYF.

This chain uses TRBV4-3 with TRBJ2-1; possibly TRBD2 for D (6 bases). Germline V gene lookup returns CDR1 LGHNA and CDR2 YSLEER. The CDR3 consists of 14 residues. The V and J ends lost 0 bases and 10 bases respectively, with 13 bases between them. CDR3 sequence: CASSQDWAGPEQFF. The CDR3 nucleotides read TGCGCCAGCAGCCAAGATTGGGCGGGACCCGAGCAGTTCTTC.

The rearrangement uses TRBV5-1 and TRBJ2-7, with D unresolved. The germline CDR1 and CDR2 sequences are SGHRS and YFSETQ. Trimming left V 3 bases short and J 5 bases short, with 18 bases between. This CDR3 region has 15 residues. The CDR3 here is CASSYAEAPGHEQYF. In DNA, the CDR3 is TGCGCCAGCAGCTACGCAGAGGCACCCGGCCACGAGCAGTACTTC. Together with reference TRBV5-1 and TRBJ2-7, the CDR3 gives the full variable domain: KAGVTQTPRYLIKTRGQQVTLSCSPISGHRSVSWYQQTPGQGLQFLFEYFSETQRNKGNFPGRFSGRQFSNSRSEMNVSTLELGDSALYLCASSYAEAPGHEQYFGPGTRLTVT.

V gene TRBV7-6 combines with J gene TRBJ2-1; TRBD2 aligns across 9 bases. This CDR3 is built from 15 residues. V gave up 5 bases and J gave up 3 bases; unmatched junction bases: 5. Germline CDR1 reads SGHVS; CDR2 reads FNYEAQ. CDR3 coding DNA: TGTGCCAGCAGCCCAAGCGGGGGGCTCTACAATGAGCAGTTCTTC. This encodes CASSPSGGLYNEQFF.

The gene calls are TRBV27 and TRBJ2-5; D is unclear. Germline-derived CDR1 and CDR2 are MNHEY and SMNVEV (reference sequence). The CDR3 is 14 residues long. Trimming pared 0 bases from V and 5 bases from J, leaving 10 bases between. The CDR3, as DNA: TGTGCCAGCAGTTTATCGGCGGTTCAGGAGACCCAGTACTTC. Translating gives CASSLSAVQETQYF.

This chain joins TRBV7-8 and TRBJ2-7; 9 bases match TRBD1. The CDR3 is 15 amino acids. Germline CDR1 is SGHVS and CDR2 is FQNEAQ. With V trimmed by 5 bases and J by 1 base, 6 bases remained unmatched. CDR3 region: CASSPGGQGSYEQYF. CDR3 sequence (DNA): TGTGCCAGCAGCCCCGGGGGACAGGGTTCCTACGAGCAGTACTTC.

In nucleotides, the CDR3 is TGTGCCAGCCGACCGGGACTAGATTACAATGAGCAGTTCTTC. Its protein is CASRPGLDYNEQFF. V is TRBV2 and J is TRBJ2-1, with 8 bases aligning to TRBD2. The length of the CDR3 is 14 residues. Germline V CDR1 and CDR2: SNHLY, FYNNEI. V gave up 8 bases and J gave up 4 bases; unmatched junction bases: 7. The whole variable domain, remainder taken from reference TRBV2 and TRBJ2-1, is EPEVTQTPSHQVTQMGQEVILRCVPISNHLYFYWYRQILGQKVEFLVSFYNNEISEKSEIFDDQFSVERPDGSNFTLKIRSTKLEDSAMYFCASRPGLDYNEQFFGPGTRLTVL.

The chain recombines TRBV5-6 with TRBJ2-7; unclear D gene. The CDR3 runs 14 residues. V was clipped by 0 bases and J by 0 bases, with 7 bases between them. The V gene's germline CDR1 is SGHDT and CDR2 YYEEEE. CDR3 amino acids: CASSLALISYEQYF. The DNA of the CDR3 is TGTGCCAGCAGCTTGGCCCTTATCTCCTACGAGCAGTACTTC.

This clone was recorded only once. The V gene is TRBV29-1, the J gene TRBJ2-2; D is unclear. The CDR3 contains 13 residues. V dropped 2 bases and J dropped 1 base, with 5 bases sitting between them. Germline CDR1 and CDR2: SQVTM and ANQGSEA. Written as DNA, the CDR3 is TGCAGCGTTGAAACAGTGAACACCGGGGAGCTGTTTTTT. It yields the protein CSVETVNTGELFF.

The J gene is TRBJ1-5, the V gene TRBV30; D not resolved. V shed 5 bases and J shed 5 bases, with 13 bases lying between them. This CDR3 contains 13 residues. The germline V gene encodes CDR1 GTSNPN and CDR2 SVGIG (reference sequence). The CDR3 sequence is CAWDVFSDQPQHF. The CDR3 DNA follows: TGTGCCTGGGACGTGTTCTCTGATCAGCCCCAGCATTTT.

This clone was seen just once. This chain connects TRBV9 to TRBJ1-1; D gene unclear. The CDR3 sequence is 17 residues long. Germline assignment: CDR1 SGDLS and CDR2 YYNGEE. The V and J ends lost 1 base and 0 bases respectively, with 16 bases between them. The CDR3 nucleotides read TGTGCCAGCAGCGTAAACCAGGACCCAGTAATGAACACTGAAGCTTTCTTT. Encoded protein: CASSVNQDPVMNTEAFF.

The chain combines TRBV11-2 with TRBJ2-7; 8 bases line up with TRBD2. The V gene's germline CDR1 is SGHAT and CDR2 FQNNGV. V trimming: 5 bases; J trimming: 1 base; junction bases outside the gene matches: 7. The length of the CDR3 is 15 residues. The CDR3 coding sequence is TGTGCCAGCAGCCCGGGACTAGGAATTTCCTACGAGCAGTACTTC. This encodes CASSPGLGISYEQYF.

The chain employs TRBV7-9 and TRBJ1-4; possible D gene TRBD1, 6 bases. With 5 bases removed from V and 5 bases from J, the gap between germline ends came to 15 bases. CDR1 is SEHNR, CDR2 FQNEAQ, per germline (reference sequence). This CDR3 contains 15 residues. CDR3 region: CASSNTRGFNEKLFF. The CDR3 DNA is TGTGCCAGCAGCAACACGAGGGGGTTCAATGAAAAACTGTTTTTT.

The genes are TRBV27 and TRBJ2-1; 9 bases fit TRBD2. This CDR3 contains 16 residues. Trimming took 0 bases from V and 4 from J; bases not matched to a gene: 4. Germline CDR1 is MNHEY and CDR2 is SMNVEV (reference sequence). The chain's CDR3 is CASSLSGGRGYNEQFF. CDR3 nucleotide sequence: TGTGCCAGCAGTTTATCGGGCGGGAGGGGGTACAATGAGCAGTTCTTC.

The CDR3 loop is CASSYSPSLADTQYF. The CDR3 DNA reads as TGTGCCAGCAGTTACTCGCCAAGTTTAGCAGATACGCAGTATTTT. The V gene is TRBV6-5, the J gene TRBJ2-3, with D hard to call. Germline V gives CDR1 MNHEY, CDR2 SVGAGI. Trimming stripped 0 bases from V and 4 bases from J, with 11 bases between. The CDR3 has 15 residues.

The chain combines TRBV27 with TRBJ2-1; a weak D match, TRBD2 (6 bases). Trimming left V 8 bases short and J 5 bases short, with 22 bases between. This CDR3 comprises 16 residues. In germline, CDR1 is MNHEY, CDR2 SMNVEV (reference sequence). In DNA, the CDR3 is TGTGCCAGCTACCTTTCTCCCGGGACTGGAGACAATGAGCAGTTCTTC. Its protein is CASYLSPGTGDNEQFF.